Below are 20 T cell receptor beta chains sequenced from a single sample in a study of T cells in Graves' hyperthyroidism and ophthalmopathy. RNA transcripts were the template for amplifying TCR beta CDR3 regions. Primed by the HTBI set, a first-round RT-PCR was run on the TCR CDR3. TCRdb redid the calling of the multiplex PCR reads with MiXCR, one entry per CDR3 protein. The sample holds around 300,000 distinct CDR3 sequences; around 13% are singletons and the top ten take 7.9%. Material: blood. These receptors all stem from a woman aged 40 to 49 with Graves' hyperthyroidism.

This clonotype has a count of ten or more. The chain has TRBV28 and TRBJ1-5; D is unclear. V lost 9 bases and J lost 7, with 13 bases in between. This CDR3 contains 12 residues. Germline CDR1 is MDHEN and CDR2 is SYDVKM. The CDR3 sequence: CASTTPGQPQHF. In nucleotides, the CDR3 is TGTGCCAGTACAACCCCGGGACAGCCCCAGCATTTT.

This clonotype has at least ten counts. The chain combines TRBV6-1 with TRBJ2-7, with 9 bases aligning to TRBD1. Germline V gives CDR1 MNHNS, CDR2 SASEGT. The CDR3 sequence is 15 residues long. With V trimmed by 6 bases and J by 3 bases, 9 bases remained unmatched. For the CDR3, the DNA is TGTGCCAGCAGCAGGACGGGACAGGGCTTCTACGAGCAGTACTTC. It codes for CASSRTGQGFYEQYF.

This clonotype was seen at least ten times. The rearrangement links TRBV9 to TRBJ1-6; 7 nucleotides align to TRBD1. The CDR3 totals 14 residues. The germline V gene encodes CDR1 SGDLS and CDR2 YYNGEE. V shed 3 bases, J shed 7 bases, and the junction held 4 bases outside the gene matches. The CDR3 reads CASSADRINSPLHF. As DNA, the CDR3 is TGTGCCAGCAGCGCGGACAGGATCAATTCACCCCTCCACTTT.

In regard to this clonotype: This may come from a read error, since a much larger clone is one base off. This rearrangement joins TRBV6-9 to TRBJ2-7, with no clear D. The CDR3 has 14 amino acids. The germline V gene encodes CDR1 MNHGY and CDR2 SVAAGI. CDR3: CASSYPESIYEQYF. The DNA for the CDR3 is TGTGCCAGCAGTTACCCGGAATCGATTTACGAGCAATACTTC.

This clonotype was seen just once. The chain is built from TRBV20-1 and TRBJ2-7; 14 bases line up with TRBD2. J lost 2 bases, V lost 5 bases, and 8 bases had no gene match. The CDR3 contains 16 residues. From germline, CDR1 is DFQATT and CDR2 SNEGSKA (reference sequence). CDR3 DNA: TGCAGTGCTCCGGGACTAGCGGGAGAAGGGACCTACGAGCAGTACTTC. Its translation is CSAPGLAGEGTYEQYF.

This clonotype has just a few counts. One junction end does not reproduce the germline sequence, and a read error may be involved. The chain employs TRBV2 and TRBJ2-7, with D maybe TRBD1 (6 bases). The CDR3 runs 12 residues. Germline V lookup: CDR1 SNHLY, CDR2 FYNNEI. The CDR3 DNA follows: TGTGCCCGCAGTGAACAGGGTTACGAGCAGTACTTC. Protein product: CARSEQGYEQYF. The complete variable domain, with remaining parts taken from reference TRBV2 and TRBJ2-7, reads EPEVTQTPSHQVTQMGQEVILRCVPISNHLYFYWYRQILGQKVEFLVSFYNNEISEKSEIFDDQFSVERPDGSNFTLKIRSTKLEDSAMYFCARSEQGYEQYFGPGTRLTVT.

V is TRBV4-1 and J is TRBJ2-1; TRBD2 might be the D (7 bases). V was shortened by 2 bases and J by 7 bases, with 12 bases between the two germline ends. Germline lookup yields CDR1 MGHRA and CDR2 YSYEKL. The CDR3 spans 14 residues. The CDR3: CASSQRGAWNEQFF. DNA for the CDR3: TGCGCCAGCAGCCAACGGGGGGCGTGGAATGAGCAGTTCTTC.

The CDR3 reads CASRDTRGAQETQYF. The CDR3 nucleotides read TGTGCCAGCAGGGACACCCGGGGGGCCCAAGAGACCCAGTACTTC. The chain has TRBV5-6 and TRBJ2-5, with TRBD2 as a possible D gene (7 bases). Per germline, CDR1 SGHDT and CDR2 YYEEEE. The length of the CDR3 is 15 residues. V was clipped by 5 bases and J by 1 base, with 15 bases between them.

This chain links TRBV12-3 or TRBV12-4 with TRBJ1-5; D is unclear. V dropped 3 bases and J dropped 6 bases, with 9 bases sitting between them. The CDR3 length is 13 residues. CDR3 loop: CASSLAVGQPQHF. The CDR3, as DNA: TGTGCCAGCAGTTTGGCGGTAGGTCAGCCCCAGCATTTT.

The chain couples TRBV24-1 to TRBJ2-1; 13 bases map to TRBD2. Germline lookup yields CDR1 KGHDR and CDR2 SFDVKD. The CDR3 covers 17 residues. Germline trimming cut 4 bases from V and 2 bases from J; bases unmatched to any gene: 4. CDR3 nucleotide sequence: TGTGCCACCAGTGAACGGACTAGCGGGAGCGCCTACAATGAGCAGTTCTTC. It encodes CATSERTSGSAYNEQFF.

This clonotype was recorded many times. This sequence joins TRBV6-1 and TRBJ1-1; no reliable D call. Germline CDR1 is MNHNS and CDR2 is SASEGT. V lost 6 bases, J lost 0 bases, and 17 bases lay in between. This CDR3 comprises 16 residues. CDR3 sequence (DNA): TGTGCCAGCAGCATCGACTCAGTGAGGATGAACACTGAAGCTTTCTTT. It yields the protein CASSIDSVRMNTEAFF.

The gene calls are TRBV5-1 and TRBJ2-7, with 10 bases matching TRBD1. CDR3 length: 14 residues. Germline CDR1 SGHRS, CDR2 YFSETQ. With V trimmed by 4 bases and J by 5 bases, 6 bases remained unmatched. CDR3 DNA sequence: TGCGCCAGCAGCGGGACAGGGGTCGGCCACGAGCAGTACTTC. It encodes CASSGTGVGHEQYF.

The V call is TRBV7-2, the J call TRBJ2-3, with 7 bases fitting TRBD2. With 5 bases clipped from V and 1 base from J, the junction kept 9 bases outside the gene matches. Germline assignment: CDR1 SGHTA and CDR2 FQGNSA. This CDR3 has 16 residues. The CDR3 nucleotides are TGTGCCAGCAGCGGGCCGGGGAGGGGCGGCACAGATACGCAGTATTTT. Its protein is CASSGPGRGGTDTQYF.

In its sample, this clonotype was seen many times. This chain uses TRBV20-1 with TRBJ1-1; D not certain. Trimming removed 5 bases from V and 1 base from J, with 11 bases in between. This CDR3 spans 13 amino acids. Germline assignment: CDR1 DFQATT and CDR2 SNEGSKA (reference sequence). The CDR3 reads CSAGPSGNTEAFF. Written as DNA, the CDR3 is TGCAGTGCTGGACCTTCGGGGAACACTGAAGCTTTCTTT.

This clonotype has more than one count but fewer than ten. The chain joins TRBV18 to TRBJ2-1, with a weak D call TRBD2 (6 bases). Germline V CDR1 and CDR2: KGHSH, LQKENI. The CDR3 is made up of 16 amino acids. V dropped 0 bases and J dropped 0 bases, with 9 bases sitting between them. CDR3 region: CASSPPSGRSYNEQFF. The CDR3 bases are TGTGCCAGCTCACCACCTAGCGGCCGCTCCTACAATGAGCAGTTCTTC.

This clonotype was detected many times. The J gene is TRBJ1-3, the V gene TRBV15; D not resolved. Trimming took 0 bases from V and 7 from J, leaving 7 bases between them. This CDR3 comprises 13 residues. The germline V gene encodes CDR1 LNHNV and CDR2 YYDKDF (reference sequence). Here the CDR3 reads CATSRDHGNTIYF. CDR3 nucleotides: TGTGCCACCAGCAGAGATCATGGGAACACCATATATTTT.

The table lists this clonotype with many counts. The chain couples TRBV19 to TRBJ2-5; TRBD1 or TRBD2 may be the D gene (5 bases each). Germline loops: CDR1 LNHDA, CDR2 SQIVND (reference sequence). The length of the CDR3 is 14 residues. V lost 5 bases and J 2 bases, leaving 12 bases between the germline ends. CDR3 loop: CASSPSGRQETQYF. CDR3 nucleotide sequence: TGTGCCAGTAGTCCCTCGGGACGGCAAGAGACCCAGTACTTC.

The table lists this clonotype with many counts. The gene calls are TRBV28 and TRBJ1-2; 9 nucleotides align to TRBD1. CDR3 length: 16 residues. V trimming: 5 bases; J trimming: 4 bases; junction bases outside the gene matches: 11. Germline V gene sequence: CDR1 MDHEN, CDR2 SYDVKM. CDR3 amino acids: CASSIPGQGNGYGYTF. The CDR3 nucleotides read TGTGCCAGCAGTATACCTGGACAGGGGAACGGCTATGGCTACACCTTC.

The sample holds many counts of this clonotype. J is TRBJ2-1 and V is TRBV11-3, with D perhaps matching TRBD2 (5 bases). Trimming stripped 3 bases from V and 8 bases from J, with 11 bases between. There are 13 residues in the CDR3. CDR1 is SGHNT, CDR2 YENEEA, per germline. The CDR3, as DNA: TGTGCCAGCAGCTTCATGCCCGGGGATGAGCAGTTCTTC. Protein: CASSFMPGDEQFF.

This clonotype was seen many times. This chain links TRBV11-2 with TRBJ2-3; possible D gene TRBD2, 6 bases. With 0 bases removed from V and 3 bases from J, the gap between germline ends came to 10 bases. The CDR3 has 15 amino acids. Germline loops: CDR1 SGHAT, CDR2 FQNNGV. The CDR3 nucleotides are TGTGCCAGCAGCTTAGACGGGAGTAATACAGATACGCAGTATTTT. Translation: CASSLDGSNTDTQYF.